This T cell receptor (beta chain) stems from a study of shared clonotypes between healthy human individuals. The V and J ends lost 5 bases and 5 bases respectively, with 19 bases between them. Per the germline V gene, CDR1 is SGHAT and CDR2 is FQNNGV. The CDR3 totals 15 residues. Each PCR replicate from the sorted subsets contained about 200 ng DNA, which is 25,000 to 30,000 T cell genomes. Some clones are missing from TCRdb's copy, which holds only in-frame ones; the method was immunoSEQ multiplex PCR. Of about 2.1 million clones in the sample, roughly 95% were seen once. CD8 cells classed as naive were CD45RO-negative and positively selected for CCR7, excluding terminally differentiated effector memory CD45RA+ cells.

The rearrangement joins TRBV11-2 to TRBJ2-7, with a possible D match to TRBD1 (5 bases). Sequenced sample: naive CD8+ T cells from PBMCs. This sequence originates from a man younger than 35 in good health. Some clones in this sample may be carry-over from other donors' samples. CDR3 sequence: CASSPLGQDYDEQYF. The CDR3 nucleotides read TGTGCCAGCAGCCCGCTGGGGCAAGATTACGACGAGCAGTACTTC.